This TCR beta chain was sequenced in a study of CD8 T cells in Susac syndrome. The study sequenced TCR beta in blood CD8+ and CD4+ T cells. Negative isolation was applied to CD8+ and CD4+ T cells, and FACS enrichment was applied to TEMRA cells. Reverse transcription of roughly 0.45 to 1 ug RNA used random hexamers. TCR beta CDR3 was amplified by immunoSEQ multiplex PCR. This amplification extended across 54 Vbeta and 13 Jbeta segments. In TCRdb, the immunoSEQ multiplex PCR reads were re-called with MiXCR into one record per CDR3 protein. The profile shows roughly 180,000 distinct CDR3 sequences, around 96% of them singletons. Germline assignment: CDR1 SNHLY and CDR2 FYNNEI. V trimming: 10 bases; J trimming: 5 bases; junction bases outside the gene matches: 7. This CDR3 contains 12 residues.

The chain is built from TRBV2 and TRBJ2-5; 7 bases fit TRBD2. The sequenced sample was CD4+ T cells from PBMCs. This TCR derives from a human donor in good health. The CDR3 DNA reads as TGTGCCAACCACCTCGGGGGGGAGACCCAGTACTTC. It translates to CANHLGGETQYF.